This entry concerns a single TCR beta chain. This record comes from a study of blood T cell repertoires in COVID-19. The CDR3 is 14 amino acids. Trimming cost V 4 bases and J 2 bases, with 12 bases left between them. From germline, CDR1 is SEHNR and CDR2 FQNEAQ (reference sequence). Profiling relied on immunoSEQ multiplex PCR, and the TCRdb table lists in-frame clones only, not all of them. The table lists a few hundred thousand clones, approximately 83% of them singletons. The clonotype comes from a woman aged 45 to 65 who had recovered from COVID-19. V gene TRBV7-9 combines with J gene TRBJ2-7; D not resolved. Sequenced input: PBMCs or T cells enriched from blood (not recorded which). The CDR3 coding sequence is TGTGCCAGCAGCTCCCAGGAAGGTACCTACGAGCAGTACTTC. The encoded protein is CASSSQEGTYEQYF.